One sample yielded the 18 T cell receptor beta chains listed below, sequenced in a study of CD8 T cells in Susac syndrome. A quantity of about 0.5 to 1 ug RNA underwent reverse transcription using random hexamers. Using its own MiXCR run on the immunoSEQ multiplex PCR reads, TCRdb lists one record per CDR3 protein. The table has roughly 140,000 distinct CDR3 sequences, approximately 94% seen once. Input material: CD4+ T cells from PBMCs. These receptors came from a human donor with Susac syndrome.

This chain's CDR3 is CSVARTDNNQPQHF. The CDR3 nucleotides are TGCAGCGTTGCCAGGACAGATAACAATCAGCCCCAGCATTTT. The rearrangement joins TRBV29-1 to TRBJ1-5; tentative D call: TRBD1 (6 bases). Looked up from germline, CDR1 is SQVTM and CDR2 is ANQGSEA. Trimming removed 4 bases at V and 3 bases at J, with 13 bases between. The CDR3 consists of 14 residues.

A single count supports this clonotype. The chain couples TRBV25-1 to TRBJ1-6, with D possibly matching TRBD1 (6 bases). V lost 7 bases to trimming and J lost 8 bases, with 18 bases between them. Per germline, CDR1 MGHDK and CDR2 SYGVNS. This CDR3 contains 15 residues. The CDR3 DNA reads as TGTGCCAGCAACCCGACAGGCGGGTTGGATTCACCCCTCCACTTT. Translating it yields CASNPTGGLDSPLHF.

The chain links TRBV2 to TRBJ2-7; no reliable D call. The V and J ends lost 5 bases and 5 bases respectively, with 19 bases between them. Germline V gives CDR1 SNHLY, CDR2 FYNNEI. The CDR3 runs to 15 residues. CDR3 sequence (DNA): TGTGCCAGCAGTCTCGAAGACACCAAGGTCGACGAGCAGTACTTC. Its protein is CASSLEDTKVDEQYF.

The rearrangement joins TRBV29-1 to TRBJ2-3, with D perhaps TRBD2 (5 bases). V shed 5 bases and J shed 3 bases, with 12 bases lying between them. The CDR3 spans 13 residues. The germline V gene has CDR1 SQVTM and CDR2 ANQGSEA. The CDR3 bases are TGCAGCGTTTATGTGGGAGTGACAGATACGCAGTATTTT. Protein: CSVYVGVTDTQYF.

The V and J genes are TRBV20-1 and TRBJ2-5; the D is unclear. This CDR3 region has 8 residues. Trimming left V 7 bases short and J 4 bases short, with 1 base between. The germline CDR1 and CDR2 sequences are DFQATT and SNEGSKA (reference sequence). This chain's CDR3 is CSVETQYF. The CDR3 coding sequence is TGCAGTGTAGAGACCCAGTACTTC.

This clonotype was recorded only once. The chain has TRBV24-1 and TRBJ2-1; no clear D. This CDR3 comprises 16 residues. Per germline, CDR1 KGHDR and CDR2 SFDVKD. With 4 bases removed from V and 0 bases from J, the gap between germline ends came to 12 bases. In DNA, the CDR3 is TGTGCCACCAGTGACTACGGACCGCGCTCCTACAATGAGCAGTTCTTC. Protein sequence: CATSDYGPRSYNEQFF.

The chain combines TRBV4-1 with TRBJ2-1; D remains ambiguous. The CDR3 sequence is 13 residues long. In germline, CDR1 is MGHRA, CDR2 YSYEKL. Trimming pared 4 bases from V and 8 bases from J, leaving 12 bases between. The CDR3 DNA reads TGCGCCAGCAGCCTTTTAGGCCTCGATGAGCAGTTCTTC. Protein product: CASSLLGLDEQFF.

V usage is TRBV29-1 and J usage is TRBJ2-5, with TRBD2 as a possible D gene (7 bases). Trimming pared 6 bases from V and 4 bases from J, leaving 18 bases between. This CDR3 is built from 14 residues. Germline V gene sequence: CDR1 SQVTM, CDR2 ANQGSEA. The CDR3 loop is CSVGRGGVGETQYF. CDR3 in DNA: TGCAGCGTGGGACGAGGGGGGGTTGGAGAGACCCAGTACTTC. Full variable domain (rest looked up from reference TRBV29-1 and TRBJ2-5): SAVISQKPSRDICQRGTSLTIQCQVDSQVTMMFWYRQQPGQSLTLIATANQGSEATYESGFVIDKFPISRPNLTFSTLTVSNMSPEDSSIYLCSVGRGGVGETQYFGPGTRLLVL.

V and J are TRBV7-9 and TRBJ2-5; 7 bases align to TRBD2. J was trimmed by 5 bases and V by 5 bases; bases with no gene match: 8. Germline CDR1 and CDR2: SEHNR and FQNEAQ (reference sequence). This CDR3 has 14 amino acids. The CDR3 sequence is CASSPGTTRETQYF. The DNA of the CDR3 is TGTGCCAGCAGCCCCGGGACTACGAGGGAGACCCAGTACTTC.

The rearrangement joins TRBV20-1 to TRBJ1-6; perhaps TRBD1 as D (5 bases). The CDR3 runs 14 residues. V lost 0 bases, J lost 8 bases, and 11 bases lay in between. Germline CDR1 and CDR2: DFQATT and SNEGSKA (reference sequence). CDR3 sequence (DNA): TGCAGTGCTAGAGACAGGGCCAATGATTCACCCCTCCACTTT. Translated: CSARDRANDSPLHF.

The chain combines TRBV29-1 with TRBJ1-1; tentative D call: TRBD1 (6 bases). The germline V gene has CDR1 SQVTM and CDR2 ANQGSEA. The length of the CDR3 is 14 residues. Trimming shortened V by 1 base and J by 7 bases, and 16 bases separated the two germline ends. The CDR3: CSVEVRGGRDEAFF. The CDR3 DNA reads TGCAGCGTTGAAGTTCGGGGGGGGCGAGATGAAGCTTTCTTT.

This clonotype appeared a single time. CDR3 region: CASSSRQGGTEAFF. The DNA for the CDR3 is TGTGCCAGCAGCTCCAGACAGGGGGGCACTGAAGCTTTCTTT. V usage is TRBV7-2 and J usage is TRBJ1-1; 9 nucleotides line up with TRBD1. CDR1 and CDR2 (germline): SGHTA, FQGNSA. The CDR3 loop spans 14 amino acids. Trimming at V came to 4 bases and at J to 4 bases, leaving 4 bases not matched to a gene.

This chain connects TRBV11-3 to TRBJ2-5; 8 positions match TRBD2. CDR1 SGHNT and CDR2 YENEEA come from the germline V gene. V shed 4 bases and J 5 bases; nucleotides not matched to a gene: 9. The CDR3 is made up of 15 amino acids. CDR3 in amino acids: CASSSGGGVSETQYF. The CDR3 DNA follows: TGTGCCAGCAGCTCGGGGGGGGGCGTTTCGGAGACCCAGTACTTC. Filled out from reference TRBV11-3 and TRBJ2-5, the complete variable domain reads EAGVVQSPRYKIIEKKQPVAFWCNPISGHNTLYWYLQNLGQGPELLIRYENEEAVDDSQLPKDRFSAERLKGVDSTLKIQPAELGDSAVYLCASSSGGGVSETQYFGPGTRLLVL.

This chain connects TRBV7-9 to TRBJ2-1; D gene uncertain. The germline V gene has CDR1 SEHNR and CDR2 FQNEAQ (reference sequence). The CDR3 loop spans 12 amino acids. V was pared by 2 bases and J by 15 bases, with 14 bases between. The CDR3 coding sequence is TGTGCCAGCAGCTTACAGGCCCAGACTCCGTTCTTC. Protein: CASSLQAQTPFF.

The V and J genes are TRBV29-1 and TRBJ2-7, with D unresolved. Germline CDR1 is SQVTM and CDR2 is ANQGSEA. V was shortened by 4 bases and J by 2 bases, with 9 bases between the two germline ends. The CDR3 consists of 12 residues. Here the CDR3 DNA reads TGCAGCGTTGGAGAGGTAGCCTACGAGCAGTACTTC. This sequence encodes CSVGEVAYEQYF.

CDR3 bases: TGCGCCAGCAGCTTTATACTAGCGGACACCGGGGAGCTGTTTTTT. Its protein product is CASSFILADTGELFF. The chain has TRBV5-1 and TRBJ2-2; TRBD2 matches 8 bases. Per the germline V gene, CDR1 is SGHRS and CDR2 is YFSETQ. Trimming took 2 bases from V and 3 from J; bases not matched to a gene: 3. This CDR3 is 15 amino acids long.

The rearrangement uses TRBV20-1 and TRBJ2-1; D is unclear. V shed 0 bases and J shed 2 bases, with 11 bases lying between them. The CDR3 spans 15 residues. CDR1 and CDR2 (germline): DFQATT, SNEGSKA (reference sequence). For the CDR3, the DNA is TGCAGTGCTAGAGACCGGACCAAGACCTACAATGAGCAGTTCTTC. The encoded protein is CSARDRTKTYNEQFF.

V is TRBV5-1 and J is TRBJ1-6, with no clear D. The V and J ends lost 2 bases and 8 bases respectively, with 14 bases between them. CDR1 and CDR2 (germline): SGHRS, YFSETQ. The CDR3 sequence is 15 residues long. CDR3 amino acids: CASSFAKREDSPLHF. The CDR3 region has the DNA TGCGCCAGCAGCTTCGCAAAGAGGGAGGATTCACCCCTCCACTTT.